The source of this T cell receptor beta chain is a study of CD8 T cells in ankylosing spondylitis. The authors made TCR beta libraries by quantitative 5'-RACE with molecular barcodes. MiXCR, run by TCRdb on the 5' RACE reads, gives a single entry per CDR3 protein. The sample lists over 600,000 distinct CDR3 sequences, roughly 20% seen once, with 19% in the top ten. Broader study findings: CD8+ cells made up the disease-linked clones, which were relatively rare in peripheral blood. Prior literature has documented some motif variants in synovial fluid and blood from reactive arthritis. Reportedly, significant enrichment of disease-linked clones occurred in matched ankylosing spondylitis synovial fluid. Seemingly characteristic of ankylosing spondylitis blood was a TCR beta motif consisting of 7 or 8 highly homologous variants.

Germline assignment: CDR1 SQVTM and CDR2 ANQGSEA. Trimming shortened V by 3 bases and J by 1 base, and 7 bases separated the two germline ends. The CDR3 contains 13 residues. Turning to this clonotype: The antigen remains undetermined.

Input material: blood, either unsorted or a sorted T cell fraction (not recorded which). This TCR came from a male donor with ankylosing spondylitis. This chain connects TRBV29-1 to TRBJ1-5, with TRBD1 as a possible D gene (5 bases). Here the CDR3 reads CSVDRVSNQPQHF. The CDR3 nucleotides are TGCAGCGTTGACAGGGTGAGCAATCAGCCCCAGCATTTT.